This T cell receptor beta chain comes out of a study of T-cell reconstitution after alpha-beta-depleted transplantation in children. Unique molecular identifiers tagged the TCRbeta library. TCRdb re-analysed the PCR reads in MiXCR, keeping a single row per CDR3 protein. The sample records 400,000 to 500,000 distinct CDR3 sequences, approximately 11% being singletons. Germline trimming cut 1 base from V and 6 bases from J; bases unmatched to any gene: 8. Germline V gene sequence: CDR1 SGHAT, CDR2 FQNNGV. This CDR3 comprises 16 residues. The sequence was collected from a human donor who donated a stem cell graft to a child with acute myeloid leukemia. Sequenced material: PBMCs from the stem cell graft donor, taken from the stem cell graft. The rearrangement joins TRBV11-2 to TRBJ2-3; TRBD2 agrees at 9 bases. The CDR3 spells CASSLGPGGRADTQYF. In DNA, the CDR3 is TGTGCCAGCAGCTTAGGGCCTGGCGGGAGGGCCGATACGCAGTATTTT.